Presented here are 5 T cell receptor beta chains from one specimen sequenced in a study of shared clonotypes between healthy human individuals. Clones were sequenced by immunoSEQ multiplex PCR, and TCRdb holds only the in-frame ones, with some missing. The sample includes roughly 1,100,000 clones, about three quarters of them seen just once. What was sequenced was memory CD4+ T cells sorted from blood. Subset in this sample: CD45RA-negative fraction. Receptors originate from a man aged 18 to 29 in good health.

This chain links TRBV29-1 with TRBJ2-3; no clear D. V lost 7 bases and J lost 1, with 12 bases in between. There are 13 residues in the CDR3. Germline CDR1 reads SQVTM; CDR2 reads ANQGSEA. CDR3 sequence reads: CSALDQGTDTQYF. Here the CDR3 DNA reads TGCAGCGCCCTGGACCAGGGCACAGATACGCAGTATTTT.

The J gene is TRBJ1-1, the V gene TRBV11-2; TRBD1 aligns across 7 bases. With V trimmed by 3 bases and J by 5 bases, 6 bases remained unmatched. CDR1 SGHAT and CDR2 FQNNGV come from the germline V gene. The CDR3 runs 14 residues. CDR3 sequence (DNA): TGTGCCAGCAGCTTGAACAGGGGCTTAACTGAAGCTTTCTTT. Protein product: CASSLNRGLTEAFF.

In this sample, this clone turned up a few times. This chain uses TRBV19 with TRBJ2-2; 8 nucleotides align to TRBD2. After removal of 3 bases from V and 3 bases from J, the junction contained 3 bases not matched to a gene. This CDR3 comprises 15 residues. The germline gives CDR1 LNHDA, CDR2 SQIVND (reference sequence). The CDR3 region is CASSIGRVDTGELFF. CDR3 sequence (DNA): TGTGCCAGTAGTATCGGGAGGGTCGACACCGGGGAGCTGTTTTTT.

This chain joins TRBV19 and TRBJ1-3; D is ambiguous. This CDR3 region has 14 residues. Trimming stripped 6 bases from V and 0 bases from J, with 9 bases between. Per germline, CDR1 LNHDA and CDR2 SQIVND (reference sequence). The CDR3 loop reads CASRDRGSGNTIYF. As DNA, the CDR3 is TGTGCCAGTAGGGACCGCGGCTCTGGAAACACCATATATTTT.

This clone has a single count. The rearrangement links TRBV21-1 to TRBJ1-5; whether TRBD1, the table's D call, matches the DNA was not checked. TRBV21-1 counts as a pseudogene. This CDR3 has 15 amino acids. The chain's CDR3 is CASSSQGARNQPQHF. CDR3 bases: TGTGCCAGCAGCAGCCAGGGGGCCAGGAATCAGCCCCAGCATTTT.